This TCR beta chain was recovered during a study of blood T cell repertoires in COVID-19. Libraries were prepared by immunoSEQ multiplex PCR; TCRdb keeps only in-frame clonotypes and omits some of them. The sample holds hundreds of thousands of clones, under 90% seen once. Sequencing input: peripheral blood. The TCR was taken from a man aged 60 to 69 who had recovered from COVID-19.

The CDR3 DNA reads TGTGCCAGCAGTGAAGTCACTCAGGGGAACACTGAAGCTTTCTTT. Protein sequence: CASSEVTQGNTEAFF. The chain uses TRBV2 and TRBJ1-1, with TRBD1 as a possible D gene (5 bases). Between the trimmed V and J ends, which lost 1 base and 1 base, there was a span of 10 bases. Looked up from germline, CDR1 is SNHLY and CDR2 is FYNNEI. The CDR3 covers 15 residues. Together with reference TRBV2 and TRBJ1-1, the CDR3 gives the full variable domain: EPEVTQTPSHQVTQMGQEVILRCVPISNHLYFYWYRQILGQKVEFLVSFYNNEISEKSEIFDDQFSVERPDGSNFTLKIRSTKLEDSAMYFCASSEVTQGNTEAFFGQGTRLTVV.